This TCR beta chain derives from a study of cytomegalovirus exposure and HLA in healthy donors. Findings of the study overall: A later analysis linked more than 15,000 TCR beta sequences to HLA alleles at 0.05 false discovery rate. For presence/absence analyses, sequencing depth was assumed to be roughly uniform across donors.

This clone showed up just a few times. No antigen is known for it. The junction and the germline gene differ at one end; a read error may be behind it. The PCR had 60 Vbeta and 13 Jbeta primers. Libraries were prepared by immunoSEQ multiplex PCR; TCRdb keeps only in-frame clonotypes and omits some of them. Counted here are about 140,000 clones, approximately 9% occurring once; the ten biggest clones make up less than 2%. This CDR3 is built from 15 residues. In germline, CDR1 is SEHNR, CDR2 FQNEAQ (reference sequence). The chain has TRBV7-9 and TRBJ1-3, with D possibly being TRBD1 (6 bases). The material sequenced was PBMCs. The source is a male donor in good health and CMV-seronegative. CDR3 in amino acids: CASSPQGFYGNAIYF. CDR3 sequence (DNA): TGTGCCAGCAGTCCCCAGGGGTTCTATGGAAACGCCATATATTTT.